Below are 10 T cell receptor beta chains sequenced from a single sample in a study of CD8+CD57+ T cells in acquired aplastic anemia. Genomic DNA templated the TCR beta VDJ and CDR3 profiling. In TCRdb, the reads were re-called with MiXCR into one record per CDR3 protein. The sample includes a few hundred thousand distinct CDR3 sequences, 34% of them seen just once. Material: sorted CD4+, CD8+, or CD8+CD57+ T cells (not recorded which) from PBMCs. The receptors come from a human donor in good health, serving as a control.

V usage is TRBV5-1 and J usage is TRBJ2-3; 9 nucleotides agree with TRBD2. The CDR3 spans 16 residues. CDR1 and CDR2 from the germline V gene are SGHRS and YFSETQ. V shed 0 bases and J 1 base; nucleotides not matched to a gene: 3. This CDR3 reads CASSLGVAGGTDTQYF. DNA for the CDR3: TGCGCCAGCAGCTTGGGGGTAGCGGGGGGCACAGATACGCAGTATTTT.

This clonotype has a count of ten or more. The chain couples TRBV5-1 to TRBJ1-1; D possibly corresponds to TRBD1 (6 bases). The CDR3 consists of 14 residues. V lost 0 bases, J lost 5 bases, and 11 bases lay in between. The V gene's germline CDR1 is SGHRS and CDR2 YFSETQ. The CDR3 sequence is CASSLDRAHTEAFF. CDR3 nucleotides: TGCGCCAGCAGCTTGGACAGGGCTCATACTGAAGCTTTCTTT.

This clonotype was detected ten times or more. The chain employs TRBV12-3 or TRBV12-4 and TRBJ2-1; unclear D gene. With 6 bases removed from V and 0 bases from J, the gap between germline ends came to 6 bases. This CDR3 spans 13 amino acids. In nucleotides, the CDR3 is TGTGCCAGCAGGCGGAGCTCCTACAATGAGCAGTTCTTC. Protein sequence: CASRRSSYNEQFF.

V usage is TRBV7-3 and J usage is TRBJ2-5; D not resolved. CDR1 is SGHTA, CDR2 FQGTGA, per germline. Trimming cost V 2 bases and J 4 bases, with 5 bases left between them. The CDR3 has 12 residues. CDR3 in DNA: TGTGCCAGCAGCTTAGCGAGAGAGACCCAGTACTTC. It translates to CASSLARETQYF.

This clonotype showed up many times. The chain carries TRBV10-1 and TRBJ1-5; D ambiguous. CDR1 and CDR2 from the germline V gene are WNHNN and SYGVQD (reference sequence). The CDR3 runs to 13 residues. Trimming removed 3 bases at V and 3 bases at J, with 6 bases between. The CDR3 DNA sequence: TGCGCCAGCAGTGACAACCTCAATCAGCCCCAGCATTTT. This translates into CASSDNLNQPQHF.

In its sample, this clonotype was seen many times. This chain uses TRBV20-1 with TRBJ1-5; 7 bases match TRBD1. The CDR3 runs 14 residues. J lost 6 bases, V lost 0 bases, and 5 bases had no gene match. The germline CDR1 and CDR2 sequences are DFQATT and SNEGSKA (reference sequence). The CDR3 DNA is TGCAGTGCTAGAGATCACAGGGGAGGTCAGCCCCAGCATTTT. As protein: CSARDHRGGQPQHF.

The chain links TRBV18 to TRBJ1-2; no firm D call. The CDR3 runs to 14 residues. CDR1 is KGHSH and CDR2 is LQKENI in the germline V gene. Deletions cut 2 bases from V and 3 bases from J, with 10 bases between. CDR3 DNA: TGTGCCAGCTCACCAAGTTCAGACTACTATGGCTACACCTTC. This codes for CASSPSSDYYGYTF.

This clonotype came up a few times. The CDR3 is CANSEGRLGYTF. The CDR3 DNA reads as TGTGCCAACTCGGAGGGGCGCCTTGGCTACACCTTC. The J gene is TRBJ1-2, the V gene TRBV6-1, with a tentative D call TRBD1 (5 bases). The CDR3 totals 12 residues. The germline V and J ends were trimmed by 10 bases and 7 bases, with 16 bases remaining between them. Germline V gene sequence: CDR1 MNHNS, CDR2 SASEGT.

The V gene is TRBV24-1, the J gene TRBJ2-7; 7 bases agree with TRBD1. V was clipped by 10 bases and J by 3 bases; unmatched bases: 20. The CDR3 loop spans 17 amino acids. The germline V gene has CDR1 KGHDR and CDR2 SFDVKD. The CDR3 bases are TGTGCCACAGGAACAGGGGTGTGGGGGACACATGTCTACGAGCAGTACTTC. Protein sequence: CATGTGVWGTHVYEQYF.

This clonotype occurred once. This chain uses TRBV7-8 with TRBJ2-7; 9 nucleotides align to TRBD1. With 6 bases clipped from V and 5 bases from J, the junction kept 8 bases outside the gene matches. CDR1 SGHVS and CDR2 FQNEAQ come from the germline V gene. This CDR3 region has 14 residues. CDR3 loop: CASSEGQGTDEQYF. The CDR3, as DNA: TGTGCCAGCAGTGAAGGACAGGGGACCGACGAGCAGTACTTC.